This passage covers 23 T cell receptor beta chains from one sample sequenced in a study of blood T cell repertoires in COVID-19. Here immunoSEQ multiplex PCR was the method, and the copy in TCRdb shows in-frame clones only, minus some. The table records 300,000 to 350,000 clones, about 90% of them present only once. Sequenced material: peripheral blood. The receptors come from a man in his late teens or twenties with active or convalescent COVID-19.

The rearrangement joins TRBV11-3 to TRBJ2-1; the match to TRBD2 covers 13 bases. V dropped 4 bases and J dropped 9; count of bases not matched to a gene: 6. This CDR3 is 15 amino acids long. The germline V gene has CDR1 SGHNT and CDR2 YENEEA. The CDR3 DNA is TGTGCCAGCAGCTCGGGACTAGCGGGGTTCGGTGAGCAGTTCTTC. This encodes CASSSGLAGFGEQFF.

The chain links TRBV6-6 to TRBJ1-3; possibly TRBD1 for D (6 bases). CDR3 length: 15 residues. Trimming shortened V by 2 bases and J by 4 bases, and 12 bases separated the two germline ends. From germline, CDR1 is MNHNY and CDR2 SVGAGI (reference sequence). The CDR3 here is CASSYTTGLGNTIYF. For the CDR3, the DNA is TGTGCCAGCAGTTACACTACAGGGTTGGGAAACACCATATATTTT.

The genes are TRBV4-3 and TRBJ1-5; D is undetermined. Per germline, CDR1 LGHNA and CDR2 YSLEER. Trimming removed 0 bases from V and 2 bases from J, with 14 bases in between. The CDR3 consists of 17 residues. The CDR3 sequence: CASSQDAGPGGNQPQHF. The CDR3 nucleotides read TGCGCCAGCAGCCAAGATGCGGGCCCGGGAGGCAATCAGCCCCAGCATTTT.

The genes are TRBV6-5 and TRBJ2-1, with 7 bases identical to TRBD2. Trimming at V came to 0 bases and at J to 3 bases, leaving 5 bases not matched to a gene. This CDR3 is 16 amino acids long. Germline CDR1 and CDR2: MNHEY and SVGAGI. In DNA form, the CDR3 reads TGTGCCAGCAGTTACTCTTCCGCGGGAGACTACAATGAGCAGTTCTTC. Amino acids: CASSYSSAGDYNEQFF.

The rearrangement uses TRBV18 and TRBJ2-1; TRBD2 agrees at 10 bases. V lost 4 bases and J lost 4; bases outside the gene matches: 4. The germline CDR1 and CDR2 sequences are KGHSH and LQKENI. The CDR3 covers 15 residues. CDR3 residues: CASSLSGGAYNEQFF. As DNA, the CDR3 is TGTGCCAGCTCACTCAGCGGGGGGGCGTACAATGAGCAGTTCTTC.

This chain uses TRBV6-5 with TRBJ1-5; tentative D call: TRBD1 (5 bases). CDR3 length: 13 residues. Germline V CDR1 and CDR2: MNHEY, SVGAGI. Trimming cost V 6 bases and J 0 bases, with 6 bases left between them. This CDR3 is CASRQASNQPQHF. The CDR3, as DNA: TGTGCCAGCAGACAGGCTAGCAATCAGCCCCAGCATTTT.

The V call is TRBV3-1 (or the pseudogene TRBV3-2), the J call TRBJ2-1; 10 nucleotides align to TRBD2. There are 15 residues in the CDR3. V shed 1 base and J 6 bases; nucleotides not matched to a gene: 3. Germline-derived CDR1 and CDR2 are LGHDT and YNNKEL (reference sequence). The CDR3 here is CASSQGLAGVNEQFF. The CDR3 DNA sequence: TGTGCCAGCAGCCAAGGCCTAGCGGGAGTCAATGAGCAGTTCTTC.

V and J are TRBV9 and TRBJ2-6; 8 nucleotides align to TRBD1. CDR3 size: 18 residues. J was trimmed by 1 base and V by 4 bases; bases with no gene match: 10. Germline V gene lookup returns CDR1 SGDLS and CDR2 YYNGEE. The CDR3 is CASSFQDRAQSGANVLTF. The CDR3 bases are TGTGCCAGCAGCTTTCAGGACAGGGCACAATCTGGGGCCAACGTCCTGACTTTC.

The chain uses TRBV19 and TRBJ1-2; possible D gene TRBD1, 6 bases. The length of the CDR3 is 13 residues. Germline CDR1 reads LNHDA; CDR2 reads SQIVND (reference sequence). V lost 5 bases to trimming and J lost 4 bases, with 11 bases between them. CDR3 nucleotide sequence: TGTGCCAGTAGTGACGGGACATTCTATGGCTACACCTTC. It specifies CASSDGTFYGYTF.

This chain joins TRBV5-6 and TRBJ2-3, with 9 nucleotides matching TRBD1. V was pared by 1 base and J by 0 bases, with 3 bases of the junction left unmatched. The CDR3 loop spans 16 amino acids. The germline V gene encodes CDR1 SGHDT and CDR2 YYEEEE. The CDR3 DNA reads TGTGCCAGCAGCTTGTTAGGGACAGGGAGCACAGATACGCAGTATTTT. Translated, it gives CASSLLGTGSTDTQYF.

The rearrangement links TRBV6-1 to TRBJ2-3, with 10 bases aligning to TRBD2. This CDR3 contains 16 residues. J lost 0 bases, V lost 3 bases, and 3 bases had no gene match. Germline loops: CDR1 MNHNS, CDR2 SASEGT. CDR3 sequence: CASSDRTSGSTDTQYF. For the CDR3, the DNA is TGTGCCAGCAGTGATCGGACTAGCGGTAGCACAGATACGCAGTATTTT.

J is TRBJ2-3 and V is TRBV19; possibly TRBD2 for D (6 bases). This CDR3 contains 16 residues. Trimming removed 5 bases from V and 0 bases from J, with 15 bases in between. Per germline, CDR1 LNHDA and CDR2 SQIVND (reference sequence). CDR3 sequence: CASSLSWSGSTDTQYF. The CDR3 DNA is TGTGCCAGTAGTCTTTCCTGGAGCGGGAGCACAGATACGCAGTATTTT.

The chain has TRBV5-6 and TRBJ2-2; 8 positions agree with TRBD1. CDR1 is SGHDT, CDR2 YYEEEE, per germline. This CDR3 has 16 amino acids. V trimming: 2 bases; J trimming: 6 bases; junction bases outside the gene matches: 9. CDR3 sequence (DNA): TGTGCCAGCAGCTTCTCGGGCAGGGGGCCAGCCGGGGAGCTGTTTTTT. Protein sequence: CASSFSGRGPAGELFF. Full variable domain (missing parts from reference TRBV5-6 and TRBJ2-2): DAGVTQSPTHLIKTRGQQVTLRCSPKSGHDTVSWYQQALGQGPQFIFQYYEEEERQRGNFPDRFSGHQFPNYSSELNVNALLLGDSALYLCASSFSGRGPAGELFFGEGSRLTVL.

In DNA form, the CDR3 reads TGTGCCAGCAGCTTCCAGACAGGGGGTTCGAGCGCGGCCAAAAACATTCAGTACTTC. This sequence encodes CASSFQTGGSSAAKNIQYF. This chain uses TRBV7-9 with TRBJ2-4; the match to TRBD1 covers 9 bases. The CDR3 totals 19 residues. Trimming cost V 3 bases and J 1 base; bases outside gene matches: 13. Looked up from germline, CDR1 is SEHNR and CDR2 is FQNEAQ (reference sequence).

The chain is built from TRBV7-2 and TRBJ1-6; D remains ambiguous. The CDR3 spans 16 residues. V was clipped by 5 bases and J by 8 bases, with 19 bases between them. The germline gives CDR1 SGHTA, CDR2 FQGNSA. The CDR3 sequence is CASSLSPDPQDSPLHF. The CDR3 DNA follows: TGTGCCAGCAGCCTCAGTCCCGACCCGCAGGATTCACCCCTCCACTTT.

The J gene is TRBJ2-7, the V gene TRBV28; 9 bases line up with TRBD1. The CDR3 is 15 residues long. CDR1 and CDR2 from the germline V gene are MDHEN and SYDVKM. V was pared by 5 bases and J by 6 bases, with 11 bases of the junction left unmatched. The CDR3 DNA sequence: TGTGCCAGCAGTATCTTACTGGGACAGGGTGCCGAGCAGTACTTC. It encodes CASSILLGQGAEQYF.

The rearrangement links TRBV7-9 to TRBJ2-3, with a possible D match to TRBD2 (5 bases). Germline V gene data show CDR1 as SEHNR and CDR2 as FQNEAQ (reference sequence). Trimming stripped 1 base from V and 2 bases from J, with 10 bases between. The CDR3 loop spans 15 amino acids. CDR3 sequence (DNA): TGTGCCAGCAGCTTAGGGCTAGCAGACACAGATACGCAGTATTTT. As protein: CASSLGLADTDTQYF.

This clone appeared once. The gene calls are TRBV12-5 and TRBJ2-1, with D possibly being TRBD2 (6 bases). This CDR3 has 16 residues. V was shortened by 7 bases and J by 1 base, with 17 bases between the two germline ends. Germline CDR1 reads LGHNT; CDR2 reads FRNRAP. The CDR3 is CASAPPGGGSYNEQFF. The CDR3, as DNA: TGTGCTAGTGCCCCCCCCGGGGGTGGATCCTACAATGAGCAGTTCTTC.

The chain has TRBV19 and TRBJ1-6; 7 nucleotides agree with TRBD1. The CDR3 loop spans 14 amino acids. CDR1 and CDR2 from the germline V gene are LNHDA and SQIVND (reference sequence). J gave up 7 bases and V 6 bases, and 6 bases lay outside the gene matches. The CDR3 sequence is CASSPRQGNSPLHF. The CDR3 DNA reads TGTGCCAGTAGCCCTCGACAGGGAAATTCACCCCTCCACTTT. Full variable domain (outside the CDR3, taken from reference TRBV19 and TRBJ1-6): DGGITQSPKYLFRKEGQNVTLSCEQNLNHDAMYWYRQDPGQGLRLIYYSQIVNDFQKGDIAEGYSVSREKKESFPLTVTSAQKNPTAFYLCASSPRQGNSPLHFGNGTRLTVT.

CDR3 bases: TGTGCCAGCTCACCAGGTGGGGACAGGGAAGATGAAGCTTTCTTT. Translated, it gives CASSPGGDREDEAFF. The V gene is TRBV18, the J gene TRBJ1-1; 9 bases match TRBD1. Unmatched junction bases numbered 8, after V lost 2 bases and J lost 7 bases. The CDR3 has 15 amino acids. Germline loops: CDR1 KGHSH, CDR2 LQKENI.

J is TRBJ2-5 and V is TRBV4-1, with 15 positions matching TRBD2. V trimming: 4 bases; J trimming: 5 bases; junction bases outside the gene matches: 8. Germline V gene data show CDR1 as MGHRA and CDR2 as YSYEKL. CDR3 length equals 17 residues. The chain's CDR3 is CASSPWTSGRARETQYF. CDR3 coding DNA: TGCGCCAGCAGCCCTTGGACTAGCGGGAGGGCCCGGGAGACCCAGTACTTC.

The CDR3 is CARVGGAYNEQFF. The CDR3, as DNA: TGTGCCCGGGTAGGGGGCGCCTACAATGAGCAGTTCTTC. The rearrangement uses TRBV21-1 and TRBJ2-1; TRBD1, the table's D call, lacks a check against the DNA. TRBV21-1 corresponds to a pseudogene. CDR3 length equals 13 residues.

The chain couples TRBV9 to TRBJ2-3; 7 nucleotides match TRBD2. This CDR3 has 14 residues. After removal of 4 bases from V and 3 bases from J, the junction contained 5 bases not matched to a gene. Germline CDR1 is SGDLS and CDR2 is YYNGEE. The CDR3 sequence: CASSPGGRTDTQYF. The CDR3 DNA reads TGTGCCAGCAGCCCCGGCGGGAGAACAGATACGCAGTATTTT.